This record concerns one TCR beta chain sequence. The target antigen is unknown. The sequenced fragment ends 3 residues before the CDR3 boundary, so the rest is inferred from the germline J gene. Trimming removed 2 bases from V and 4 bases from J, with 14 bases in between. Germline lookup yields CDR1 DFQATT and CDR2 SNEGSKA (reference sequence). The CDR3 spans 14 residues. The sample is drawn from a study of T cells in women clearing cervical HPV infection. Across the study: Controls gave blood once infection was undetectable; cases at lesion identification. Cases' blood sampling followed lesion detection by median roughly five months (90 to 200). Study-wide points: Effector/memory and HPV-specific T cells were not isolated, and association timing is unknown. CIN3+ cases had significantly higher TCR richness than controls; evenness did not differ.

Libraries were prepared by immunoSEQ multiplex PCR; TCRdb keeps only in-frame clonotypes and omits some of them. This sample's clone table lists 20,000 to 25,000 clones. V usage is TRBV20-1 and J usage is TRBJ1-1, with D possibly being TRBD1 (6 bases). This clonotype was obtained from a woman between 18 and 70 years old with a cervical HPV16 infection that either progressed to CIN3+ or cleared (not recorded which). Source material: blood buffy coat. Here the CDR3 reads CSARRTVGSTEAFF. The part of the CDR3 DNA that was read is TGCAGTGCTAGAAGGACAGTCGGTAGCACTGAA.